The next 30 T cell receptor beta chains were all read from a single sample in a study of T cell responses to AZD1222 COVID-19 vaccine. Assay used: immunoSEQ multiplex PCR; TCRdb lists only in-frame clones, some missing. The data show around 67,000 clones, with less than 90% seen just once and around 7.3% held by the top ten. The sample in question was peripheral blood, obtained on day 0 of AZD1222 vaccination. Source of these receptors: an adult in good health.

The chain carries TRBV12-3 or TRBV12-4 and TRBJ2-1, with unresolved D. Trimming pared 5 bases from V and 2 bases from J, leaving 7 bases between. The CDR3 consists of 13 residues. CDR3 residues: CASSKDPYNEQFF. Written as DNA, the CDR3 is TGTGCCAGCAGTAAGGACCCCTACAATGAGCAGTTCTTC.

V gene TRBV7-2 combines with J gene TRBJ2-1; 8 positions agree with TRBD2. CDR1 and CDR2 from the germline V gene are SGHTA and FQGNSA. With V trimmed by 0 bases and J by 7 bases, 8 bases remained unmatched. CDR3 length: 16 amino acids. The CDR3 protein is CASSLARNSGTNEQFF. The CDR3 DNA sequence: TGTGCCAGCAGCTTAGCGCGTAATAGCGGGACTAATGAGCAGTTCTTC.

V usage is TRBV7-6 and J usage is TRBJ1-6; D uncertain. Between the trimmed V and J ends, which lost 3 bases and 6 bases, there was a span of 9 bases. The CDR3 runs 14 residues. Germline values: CDR1 SGHVS, CDR2 FNYEAQ. CDR3 residues: CASSLRSGNSPLHF. CDR3 DNA: TGTGCCAGCAGCTTGAGATCTGGTAATTCACCCCTCCACTTT.

This chain uses TRBV27 with TRBJ2-1; a possible D gene is TRBD2 (7 bases). Trimming took 6 bases from V and 12 from J, leaving 15 bases between them. Germline V gene lookup returns CDR1 MNHEY and CDR2 SMNVEV (reference sequence). This CDR3 region has 12 residues. The CDR3 DNA reads TGTGCCAGCAGACAGGGAGGGAGCGGGCAGTTCTTC. It yields the protein CASRQGGSGQFF.

The chain links TRBV21-1 to TRBJ1-4; the table's TRBD1 call for D was not verified on the DNA. TRBV21-1 represents a pseudogene. This CDR3 contains 15 residues. CDR3 amino acids: CASSKVTGRDEKLFF. As DNA, the CDR3 is TGTGCCAGCAGCAAAGTTACAGGGCGGGATGAAAAACTGTTTTTT.

The V gene is TRBV2, the J gene TRBJ1-1, with no clear D. Trimming took off 2 bases at V and 1 base at J, with 8 bases between the two ends. Germline CDR1 reads SNHLY; CDR2 reads FYNNEI. The CDR3 contains 14 residues. CDR3 in amino acids: CASSERIGNTEAFF. The CDR3 nucleotides are TGTGCCAGCAGTGAAAGAATTGGGAACACTGAAGCTTTCTTT.

This chain links TRBV7-2 with TRBJ2-3; maybe TRBD2 (5 bases). Trimming left V 7 bases short and J 4 bases short, with 9 bases between. The CDR3 length is 12 residues. CDR1 and CDR2 from the germline V gene are SGHTA and FQGNSA. The CDR3 region is CASTLRADTQYF. CDR3 bases: TGTGCCAGCACCTTGAGGGCAGATACGCAGTATTTT.

The V call is TRBV7-2, the J call TRBJ2-1; TRBD2 matches 10 bases. Losses at the gene ends were 5 bases for V and 5 bases for J; bases not matched to a gene: 3. Germline V lookup: CDR1 SGHTA, CDR2 FQGNSA. The CDR3 runs to 14 residues. CDR3 sequence: CASSTGLADNEQFF. As DNA, the CDR3 is TGTGCCAGCAGCACCGGACTAGCGGACAATGAGCAGTTCTTC.

V usage is TRBV7-2 and J usage is TRBJ1-1, with D perhaps matching TRBD1 (5 bases). CDR1 and CDR2 (germline): SGHTA, FQGNSA. This CDR3 has 14 amino acids. V was clipped by 6 bases and J by 3 bases, with 14 bases between them. Here the CDR3 DNA reads TGTGCCAGCAGTGATCAGGGTGGCGACACTGAAGCTTTCTTT. It yields the protein CASSDQGGDTEAFF.

This rearrangement joins TRBV12-3 or TRBV12-4 to TRBJ1-2; no firm D call. Trimming cost V 3 bases and J 2 bases, with 7 bases left between them. The length of the CDR3 is 13 residues. The CDR3 spells CASSFVANYGYTF. DNA of the CDR3: TGTGCCAGCAGTTTTGTGGCAAACTATGGCTACACCTTC.

The chain carries TRBV19 and TRBJ2-3, with D hard to call. The germline CDR1 and CDR2 sequences are LNHDA and SQIVND (reference sequence). V was shortened by 10 bases and J by 0 bases, with 5 bases between the two germline ends. The CDR3 contains 11 residues. The CDR3 DNA follows: TGTGCCACCGGGAGCACAGATACGCAGTATTTT. This gives the protein CATGSTDTQYF. Full variable domain (rest looked up from reference TRBV19 and TRBJ2-3): DGGITQSPKYLFRKEGQNVTLSCEQNLNHDAMYWYRQDPGQGLRLIYYSQIVNDFQKGDIAEGYSVSREKKESFPLTVTSAQKNPTAFYLCATGSTDTQYFGPGTRLTVL.

The chain combines TRBV7-9 with TRBJ2-7; D gene unclear. The CDR3 loop spans 12 amino acids. V shed 0 bases and J shed 4 bases, with 4 bases lying between them. The germline V gene encodes CDR1 SEHNR and CDR2 FQNEAQ (reference sequence). The CDR3 is CASSLAMYEQYF. The CDR3 DNA sequence: TGTGCCAGCAGCTTAGCAATGTACGAGCAGTACTTC.

V and J are TRBV2 and TRBJ2-5, with TRBD1 as a possible D gene (6 bases). In germline, CDR1 is SNHLY, CDR2 FYNNEI. The CDR3 spans 13 residues. The V and J ends lost 6 bases and 4 bases respectively, with 12 bases between them. The CDR3 region is CASRTGPPETQYF. The CDR3 DNA reads as TGTGCCAGCAGAACAGGGCCCCCAGAGACCCAGTACTTC.

The chain recombines TRBV3-1 (or the pseudogene TRBV3-2) with TRBJ1-3; possibly TRBD1 for D (6 bases). The V end was cut by 4 bases, the J end by 8 bases, with 24 bases between. The CDR3 contains 17 residues. The V gene's germline CDR1 is LGHDT and CDR2 YNNKEL (reference sequence). The CDR3 loop is CASSPFLSGVAGDTIYF. In DNA form, the CDR3 reads TGTGCCAGCAGCCCGTTCCTTTCAGGAGTAGCAGGGGACACCATATATTTT.

In this sample, this clone turned up a few times. V gene TRBV2 combines with J gene TRBJ1-6; D perhaps matches TRBD1 (5 bases). Germline CDR1 is SNHLY and CDR2 is FYNNEI. The germline V and J ends were trimmed by 6 bases and 0 bases, with 15 bases remaining between them. This CDR3 is built from 17 residues. In nucleotides, the CDR3 is TGTGCCAGCAGGCCCACCCCAGGGAGCTCCTATAATTCACCCCTCCACTTT. The encoded protein is CASRPTPGSSYNSPLHF.

The chain couples TRBV4-1 to TRBJ2-1, with D unclear. CDR3 length: 15 residues. CDR1 is MGHRA and CDR2 is YSYEKL in the germline V gene. V shed 0 bases and J shed 6 bases, with 12 bases lying between them. CDR3 bases: TGCGCCAGCAGCCAAGAGTCAGCCCGGTCCAATGAGCAGTTCTTC. Its translation is CASSQESARSNEQFF.

The chain carries TRBV13 and TRBJ2-1; 15 bases are a match to TRBD2. The J segment lost 10 bases and the V segment lost 5 bases, leaving 3 bases of the junction unmatched. The CDR3 has 14 residues. Germline CDR1 reads PRHDT; CDR2 reads FYEKMQ (reference sequence). CDR3 sequence reads: CASSTGTSGGEQFF. The DNA of the CDR3 is TGTGCCAGCAGCACAGGGACTAGCGGGGGGGAGCAGTTCTTC.

On this clone: One end of the junction does not line up with germline, which may come from a read error. V and J are TRBV4-1 and TRBJ1-4, with D possibly matching TRBD1 (5 bases). The CDR3 length is 15 residues. CDR1 MGHRA and CDR2 YSYEKL come from the germline V gene. The DNA for the CDR3 is TGCGCCCGCAGCCGGAGGGGACGGTTTAATGAAAAACTGTTTTTT. Translation: CARSRRGRFNEKLFF.

The chain carries TRBV9 and TRBJ2-7, with TRBD1 as a possible D gene (6 bases). The CDR3 spans 15 residues. The V gene lost 0 bases and the J gene lost 2 bases, with 12 bases spanning the gap. CDR1 SGDLS and CDR2 YYNGEE come from the germline V gene. CDR3 sequence: CASSVATGIPYEQYF. The CDR3 DNA reads as TGTGCCAGCAGCGTAGCTACAGGGATCCCCTACGAGCAGTACTTC.

V is TRBV5-1 and J is TRBJ1-1, with 7 bases identical to TRBD1. Germline values: CDR1 SGHRS, CDR2 YFSETQ. The CDR3 runs 16 residues. Losses at the gene ends were 3 bases for V and 3 bases for J; bases not matched to a gene: 11. The CDR3 nucleotides read TGCGCCAGCAGCTGGGACAGCTCTTACTCCTACACTGAAGCTTTCTTT. It is translated as CASSWDSSYSYTEAFF.

The rearrangement joins TRBV28 to TRBJ1-2, with unresolved D. The germline CDR1 and CDR2 sequences are MDHEN and SYDVKM. The germline V and J ends were trimmed by 5 bases and 5 bases, with 12 bases remaining between them. The CDR3 has 13 amino acids. CDR3 in amino acids: CASSEIGSYGYTF. CDR3 in DNA: TGTGCCAGCAGTGAGATTGGGAGTTATGGCTACACCTTC.

This chain uses TRBV3-1 (or the pseudogene TRBV3-2) with TRBJ2-5; the match to TRBD1 covers 8 bases. CDR1 is LGHDT, CDR2 YNNKEL, per germline (reference sequence). With 4 bases clipped from V and 0 bases from J, the junction kept 4 bases outside the gene matches. The CDR3 length is 15 residues. CDR3 residues: CASSPGTGYQETQYF. DNA of the CDR3: TGTGCCAGCAGCCCAGGGACAGGTTACCAAGAGACCCAGTACTTC.

This clone showed up just once. The rearrangement uses TRBV5-6 and TRBJ2-1; no clear D gene. The V gene lost 4 bases and the J gene lost 5 bases, with 13 bases spanning the gap. CDR1 is SGHDT, CDR2 YYEEEE, per germline. CDR3 size: 14 residues. CDR3 protein: CASSPGLAHNEQFF. Written as DNA, the CDR3 is TGTGCCAGCAGCCCTGGCCTGGCTCACAATGAGCAGTTCTTC. Combining the CDR3 with reference TRBV5-6 and TRBJ2-1 gives the whole variable domain DAGVTQSPTHLIKTRGQQVTLRCSPKSGHDTVSWYQQALGQGPQFIFQYYEEEERQRGNFPDRFSGHQFPNYSSELNVNALLLGDSALYLCASSPGLAHNEQFFGPGTRLTVL.

This clone was picked up a small number of times. The rearrangement links TRBV20-1 to TRBJ1-1; D is ambiguous. V gave up 2 bases and J gave up 11 bases, with 9 bases separating them. The CDR3 contains 10 residues. Germline CDR1 is DFQATT and CDR2 is SNEGSKA (reference sequence). The CDR3 here is CSARSSTAFF. The CDR3 coding sequence is TGCAGTGCTAGAAGTAGTACGGCTTTCTTT.

The chain employs TRBV5-4 and TRBJ1-6; TRBD1 matches at 7 bases. CDR1 and CDR2 from the germline V gene are SGHNT and YYREEE (reference sequence). The CDR3 is 15 amino acids. Losses at the gene ends were 4 bases for V and 5 bases for J; bases not matched to a gene: 6. The CDR3 DNA sequence: TGTGCCAGCAGCAGCCGACAGGGAAATAATTCACCCCTCCACTTT. Translating it yields CASSSRQGNNSPLHF.

This clone was counted once. This chain links TRBV10-3 with TRBJ2-5, with 7 bases lining up with TRBD2. The CDR3 has 14 amino acids. J gave up 4 bases and V 4 bases, and 6 bases lay outside the gene matches. Germline V CDR1 and CDR2: ENHRY, SYGVKD. The CDR3 reads CAISGTRGGETQYF. DNA of the CDR3: TGTGCCATCAGTGGGACTAGGGGCGGAGAGACCCAGTACTTC.

V and J are TRBV5-1 and TRBJ1-1; weak D call: TRBD1 (6 bases). This CDR3 region has 15 residues. Between the trimmed V and J ends, which lost 0 bases and 7 bases, there was a span of 16 bases. Germline V gene lookup returns CDR1 SGHRS and CDR2 YFSETQ. CDR3 residues: CASSLGGGRGGEAFF. Here the CDR3 DNA reads TGCGCCAGCAGCTTGGGAGGTGGGCGAGGGGGTGAAGCTTTCTTT.

The chain carries TRBV18 and TRBJ1-6, with a possible D match to TRBD1 (6 bases). This CDR3 is built from 16 residues. V gave up 1 base and J gave up 8 bases, with 15 bases separating them. The germline CDR1 and CDR2 sequences are KGHSH and LQKENI. This CDR3 reads CASSPRSGGGDSPLHF. In DNA, the CDR3 is TGTGCCAGCTCACCACGATCGGGCGGGGGCGATTCACCCCTCCACTTT.

The chain combines TRBV4-3 with TRBJ1-6; 10 nucleotides line up with TRBD1. The CDR3 runs to 16 residues. The germline CDR1 and CDR2 sequences are LGHNA and YSLEER. Germline trimming cut 3 bases from V and 5 bases from J; bases unmatched to any gene: 4. The CDR3: CASSQGQGLDNSPLHF. In DNA form, the CDR3 reads TGCGCCAGCAGCCAGGGACAGGGGTTGGATAATTCACCCCTCCACTTT.

The V call is TRBV4-1, the J call TRBJ2-3, with D uncertain. The V gene's germline CDR1 is MGHRA and CDR2 YSYEKL. CDR3 length equals 13 residues. V was trimmed by 1 base and J by 3 bases, leaving 5 bases between them. CDR3 nucleotide sequence: TGCGCCAGCAGCCAAGCAGTAACAGATACGCAGTATTTT. Amino acids: CASSQAVTDTQYF.